This T cell receptor (beta chain) was found in a study of shared T cell receptors in the human thymus. Assay: immunoSEQ multiplex PCR; the TCRdb copy retains only in-frame clones and omits some. This sample yields 600,000 or so clones, of which about 89% are seen a single time; roughly 0.0087% belongs to the top ten. This same sample was also part of a study on human thymus T cells.

The specimen was thymocytes. This receptor was taken from a boy less than two years old with a congenital heart defect.

The CDR3 coding sequence is TGTGCCAGTAGTAGGCAGGGAGGCGGCTACACCTTC. Amino acid sequence: CASSRQGGGYTF. The chain is built from TRBV19 and TRBJ1-2, with D maybe TRBD1 (5 bases). Germline V gene lookup returns CDR1 LNHDA and CDR2 SQIVND (reference sequence). V gave up 4 bases and J gave up 8 bases, with 11 bases separating them. The CDR3 length is 12 residues.